This T cell receptor beta chain was recorded in a study of blood T cell repertoires in COVID-19. Study overall: Acute-phase and convalescent COVID-19 samples originated in the United States, Italy and Spain.

Sequenced by immunoSEQ multiplex PCR; TCRdb stores in-frame clones only, minus some. The table records around 120,000 clones, around 78% of them present only once. The origin of this receptor is a man between 65 and 79 years old with acute or convalescent COVID-19. Material for sequencing was peripheral blood.

The DNA for the CDR3 is TGCGCCAGCAGCTTGGGGGGGCCGGGGAATCAGCCCCAGCATTTT. Its translation: CASSLGGPGNQPQHF. The V call is TRBV5-1, the J call TRBJ1-5, with D maybe TRBD1 (6 bases). The CDR3 has 15 residues. With 0 bases removed from V and 4 bases from J, the gap between germline ends came to 11 bases. In germline, CDR1 is SGHRS, CDR2 YFSETQ.